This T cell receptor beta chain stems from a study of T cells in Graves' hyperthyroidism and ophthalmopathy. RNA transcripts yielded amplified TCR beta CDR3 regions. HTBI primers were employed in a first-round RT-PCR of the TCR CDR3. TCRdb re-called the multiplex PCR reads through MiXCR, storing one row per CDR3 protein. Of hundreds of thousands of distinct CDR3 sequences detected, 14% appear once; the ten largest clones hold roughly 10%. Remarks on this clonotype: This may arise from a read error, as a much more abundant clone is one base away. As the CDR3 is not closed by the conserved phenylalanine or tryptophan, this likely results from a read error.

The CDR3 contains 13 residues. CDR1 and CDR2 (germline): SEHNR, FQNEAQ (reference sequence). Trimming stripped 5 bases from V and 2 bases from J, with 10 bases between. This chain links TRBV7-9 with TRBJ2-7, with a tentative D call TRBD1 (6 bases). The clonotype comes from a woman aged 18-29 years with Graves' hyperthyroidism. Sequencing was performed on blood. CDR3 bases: TGTGCCAGCAGCACAGGACAGACCTACGAGCAGTACCTC. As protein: CASSTGQTYEQYL.